The text below deals with one T cell receptor beta chain. This entry comes from a study of regulatory T cells in long-lasting Graves disease. Trimming at V came to 6 bases and at J to 6 bases, leaving 10 bases not matched to a gene. The CDR3 consists of 15 residues. Time point here: persistent/refractory GD, antithyroid drugs over 5 years with positive TRAb. The TCR library was made from RNA that had been extracted from PBMCs in TRIzol. Building of the TCR beta libraries involved iRepertoire HTBI primers and Arm-PCR of CDR3 regions. MiXCR, run by TCRdb on the multiplex PCR reads, gives a single entry per CDR3 protein. Of around 460,000 distinct CDR3 sequences listed, about 22% are singletons.

This specimen was peripheral blood mononuclear cells (PBMCs), taken when the disease was refractory, from a patient treated with antithyroid drugs. The chain employs TRBV12-3 or TRBV12-4 and TRBJ2-1; 8 bases match TRBD2. The receptor comes from a female donor with Graves disease. The CDR3 DNA reads TGTGCCAGCAGGGGACTAGGATTCCGCGCCAATGAGCAGTTCTTC. Protein sequence: CASRGLGFRANEQFF.